The 12 T cell receptor beta chains presented below share a single source sample, sequenced in a study of cytomegalovirus exposure and HLA in healthy donors (TCRdb year 2017). Receptor libraries were prepared by the immunoSEQ multiplex PCR assay. For the multiplex PCR, a mixture combining 60 forward primers for TCR Vbeta segments and 13 reverse primers for TCR Jbeta segments was used. The source is immuneACCESS, and TCRdb retained only in-frame sequences with V and J called. Part of the clones is not carried over; for the studies checked, unresolved V genes explain less than half of this, and the remainder is unexplained. The sample table lists approximately 150,000 clones, 75% to 85% of them with a count of one. Of the sample, roughly 7.3% is held by the ten largest clones. Sequencing was done on a sample of PBMCs. The source of these receptors is a male donor in good health and CMV-seropositive.

The CDR3 sequence is CASRSVGQGAQWNSGELFF. Here the CDR3 DNA reads TGCGCCAGCAGAAGTGTTGGACAGGGGGCGCAATGGAATTCCGGGGAGCTGTTTTTT. This sequence joins TRBV5-1 and TRBJ2-2, with 11 bases matching TRBD1. The CDR3 spans 19 residues. V shed 5 bases and J 6 bases; nucleotides not matched to a gene: 18. From germline, CDR1 is SGHRS and CDR2 YFSETQ.

This chain links TRBV4-1 with TRBJ1-5; D is unresolved. Trimming left V 1 base short and J 3 bases short, with 10 bases between. Germline loops: CDR1 MGHRA, CDR2 YSYEKL. This CDR3 spans 15 amino acids. Written as DNA, the CDR3 is TGCGCCAGCAGCCAAGGGCGCGGAAACAATCAGCCCCAGCATTTT. Amino acids: CASSQGRGNNQPQHF.

The V call is TRBV4-1, the J call TRBJ2-7; D gene uncertain. This CDR3 is built from 15 residues. Germline CDR1 reads MGHRA; CDR2 reads YSYEKL. V shed 3 bases and J shed 2 bases, with 14 bases lying between them. CDR3 coding DNA: TGCGCCAGCAGCCACTTAGTTTTCGATACCTACGAGCAGTACTTC. It is translated as CASSHLVFDTYEQYF.

The chain joins TRBV27 to TRBJ1-3, with a possible D match to TRBD1 (6 bases). This CDR3 contains 15 residues. Germline CDR1 MNHEY, CDR2 SMNVEV (reference sequence). Trimming took off 0 bases at V and 5 bases at J, with 11 bases between the two ends. The CDR3 bases are TGTGCCAGCAGTTTATCCGGGGGGGGCCGAAACACCATATATTTT. Protein product: CASSLSGGGRNTIYF.

The chain uses TRBV5-4 and TRBJ1-2; D not resolved. Germline lookup yields CDR1 SGHNT and CDR2 YYREEE (reference sequence). This CDR3 contains 12 residues. V was shortened by 0 bases and J by 8 bases, with 8 bases between the two germline ends. CDR3: CASSLAGQGYTF. The DNA of the CDR3 is TGTGCCAGCAGCTTGGCTGGGCAAGGCTACACCTTC.

The chain has TRBV13 and TRBJ1-1; the D is unclear. The CDR3 sequence is 14 residues long. V was cut by 5 bases and J by 5 bases, with 15 bases left in between. Germline CDR1 is PRHDT and CDR2 is FYEKMQ (reference sequence). The CDR3, as DNA: TGTGCCAGCAGCACGGGCCGGAGGTTTACTGAAGCTTTCTTT. Its translation: CASSTGRRFTEAFF. The whole variable domain, remainder taken from reference TRBV13 and TRBJ1-1, is AAGVIQSPRHLIKEKRETATLKCYPIPRHDTVYWYQQGPGQDPQFLISFYEKMQSDKGSIPDRFSAQQFSDYHSELNMSSLELGDSALYFCASSTGRRFTEAFFGQGTRLTVV.

The chain recombines TRBV6-1 with TRBJ1-1; 8 bases are a match to TRBD1. Germline values: CDR1 MNHNS, CDR2 SASEGT. V trimming: 6 bases; J trimming: 11 bases; junction bases outside the gene matches: 8. The CDR3 is made up of 12 amino acids. CDR3 loop: CASSEDRALAFF. In DNA, the CDR3 is TGTGCCAGCAGCGAGGACAGGGCCTTGGCTTTCTTT.

In this sample, this clone turned up once. The J gene is TRBJ1-5, the V gene TRBV19; D is possibly TRBD1 (6 bases). CDR3 size: 15 residues. Germline CDR1 reads LNHDA; CDR2 reads SQIVND (reference sequence). V lost 7 bases and J lost 0, with 13 bases in between. This CDR3 reads CASTQGIGSNQPQHF. The CDR3 region has the DNA TGTGCCAGTACCCAGGGGATCGGTAGCAATCAGCCCCAGCATTTT.

The chain combines TRBV4-1 with TRBJ2-5; unclear D gene. The CDR3 runs 16 residues. Germline CDR1 reads MGHRA; CDR2 reads YSYEKL. The V end was cut by 2 bases, the J end by 4 bases, with 17 bases between. CDR3 sequence: CASSQIPRLPGETQYF. The DNA for the CDR3 is TGCGCCAGCAGCCAAATCCCCCGCCTACCGGGAGAGACCCAGTACTTC.

V gene TRBV4-3 combines with J gene TRBJ1-1; D gene ambiguous. The germline V gene has CDR1 LGHNA and CDR2 YSLEER. The V gene lost 0 bases and the J gene lost 10 bases, with 12 bases spanning the gap. CDR3 length: 13 amino acids. The CDR3 sequence is CASSQDLWGGAFF. Here the CDR3 DNA reads TGCGCCAGCAGCCAAGATCTTTGGGGAGGAGCTTTCTTT.

The chain carries TRBV21-1 and TRBJ1-4; the table's D call, TRBD1, has no DNA check behind it. TRBV21-1 is recorded as a pseudogene. The CDR3 is made up of 17 amino acids. The CDR3 is CASSKSRDRECDEKLFF. CDR3 bases: TGTGCCAGCAGCAAGTCCCGGGACAGGGAGTGCGATGAAAAACTGTTTTTT.

The rearrangement links TRBV6-1 to TRBJ2-5; weak D call: TRBD2 (5 bases). The CDR3 contains 15 residues. Germline CDR1 MNHNS, CDR2 SASEGT. The ends were cut back, 6 bases at V and 4 bases at J, with 18 bases in the middle. The CDR3 region is CASSGPVGGLETQYF. The CDR3 bases are TGTGCCAGCAGCGGCCCCGTCGGAGGCTTAGAGACCCAGTACTTC.